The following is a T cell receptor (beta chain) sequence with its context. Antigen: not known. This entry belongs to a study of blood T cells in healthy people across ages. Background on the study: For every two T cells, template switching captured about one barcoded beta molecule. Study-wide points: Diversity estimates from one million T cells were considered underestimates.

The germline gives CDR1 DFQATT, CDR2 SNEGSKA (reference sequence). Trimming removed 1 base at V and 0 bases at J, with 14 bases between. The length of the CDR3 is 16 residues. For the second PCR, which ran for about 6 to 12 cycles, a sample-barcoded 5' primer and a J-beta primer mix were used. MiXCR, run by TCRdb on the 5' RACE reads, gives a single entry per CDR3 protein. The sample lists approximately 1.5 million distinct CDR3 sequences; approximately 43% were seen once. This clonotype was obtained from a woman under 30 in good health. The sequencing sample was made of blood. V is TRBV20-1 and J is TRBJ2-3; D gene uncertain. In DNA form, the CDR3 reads TGCAGTGCTAGAGCTCACGGCGGAACTAGCACAGATACGCAGTATTTT. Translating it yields CSARAHGGTSTDTQYF.